This T cell receptor beta chain was identified in a study of T cells in Graves' hyperthyroidism and ophthalmopathy. CDR3 size: 11 residues. V was pared by 8 bases and J by 6 bases, with 14 bases between. Germline V gene data show CDR1 as SQVTM and CDR2 as ANQGSEA. Study conclusions and caveats: The blood repertoire included most of the expanded thyroid clonotypes above 0.001.

What was amplified from RNA transcripts were TCR beta CDR3 regions. A first-round RT-PCR of the TCR CDR3 used the HTBI primer set. TCRdb ran MiXCR on the multiplex PCR reads and lists one entry per CDR3 protein. Here the sample spans about 500,000 distinct CDR3 sequences, 46% being singletons. About this clonotype itself: As yet, its antigen is unknown.

The receptor comes from an adult woman with Graves' disease, either hyperthyroidism or ophthalmopathy (not recorded which). The V call is TRBV29-1, the J call TRBJ2-7; tentative D call: TRBD1 (6 bases). The specimen was peripheral blood or thyroid tissue (not recorded which). The chain's CDR3 is CSLGGMREQYF. As DNA, the CDR3 is TGCAGCTTAGGGGGAATGCGCGAGCAGTACTTC.